This T cell receptor (beta chain) was identified in a study of blood T cell repertoires in COVID-19. The overall study: Acute and convalescent COVID-19 specimens originated in the United States, Italy and Spain.

The data were produced by immunoSEQ multiplex PCR, yet TCRdb's version contains in-frame clones alone and is incomplete. The repertoire has roughly 290,000 clones, around nine tenths of them found once; the top ten carry about 1.8%. Those who participated ranged in age from roughly 18 to 89 years and resided in 20 to 25 US areas. Before being deemed recovered, Cohort 3 donors had two negative PCRs, clearance, or symptom resolution. This TCR was sampled from a woman aged 35 to 49 who had recovered from COVID-19. Sequenced sample: PBMCs or T cells enriched from blood (not recorded which).

CDR3 in amino acids: CASSFEGFGNGYTF. The CDR3 nucleotides are TGCGCCAGCAGCTTTGAGGGTTTTGGAAATGGCTACACCTTC. The V and J genes are TRBV5-1 and TRBJ1-2; D ambiguous. Germline V CDR1 and CDR2: SGHRS, YFSETQ. The CDR3 spans 14 residues. V was cut by 2 bases and J by 6 bases, with 14 bases left in between.